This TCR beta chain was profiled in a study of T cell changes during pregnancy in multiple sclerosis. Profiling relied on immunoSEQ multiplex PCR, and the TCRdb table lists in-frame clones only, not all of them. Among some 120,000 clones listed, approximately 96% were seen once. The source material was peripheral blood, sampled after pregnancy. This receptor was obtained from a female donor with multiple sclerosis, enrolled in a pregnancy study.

Here the CDR3 DNA reads TGCAGCGTAGCTGGGACTAGCGGGAGGAGGTCCTACAATGAGCAGTTCTTC. Translating gives CSVAGTSGRRSYNEQFF. The chain employs TRBV29-1 and TRBJ2-1; TRBD2 agrees at 15 bases. J was trimmed by 1 base and V by 6 bases; bases with no gene match: 7. This CDR3 region has 17 residues. Germline V CDR1 and CDR2: SQVTM, ANQGSEA.